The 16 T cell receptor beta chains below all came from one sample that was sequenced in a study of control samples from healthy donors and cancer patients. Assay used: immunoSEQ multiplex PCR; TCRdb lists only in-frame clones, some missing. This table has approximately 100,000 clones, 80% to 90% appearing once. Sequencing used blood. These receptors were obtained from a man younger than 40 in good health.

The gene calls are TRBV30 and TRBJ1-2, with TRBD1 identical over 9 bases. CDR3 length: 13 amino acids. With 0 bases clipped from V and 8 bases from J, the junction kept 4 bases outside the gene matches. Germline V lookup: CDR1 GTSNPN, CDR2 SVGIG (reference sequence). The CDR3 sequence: CAWSVRQGGGYTF. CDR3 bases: TGTGCCTGGAGTGTCCGACAGGGGGGAGGCTACACCTTC.

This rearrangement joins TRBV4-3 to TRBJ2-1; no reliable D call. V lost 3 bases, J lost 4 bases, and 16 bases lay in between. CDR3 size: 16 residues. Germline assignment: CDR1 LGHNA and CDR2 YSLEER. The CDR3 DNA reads TGCGCCAGCAGCCAGACGCTCGGTTCGGCATACAATGAGCAGTTCTTC. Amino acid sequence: CASSQTLGSAYNEQFF.

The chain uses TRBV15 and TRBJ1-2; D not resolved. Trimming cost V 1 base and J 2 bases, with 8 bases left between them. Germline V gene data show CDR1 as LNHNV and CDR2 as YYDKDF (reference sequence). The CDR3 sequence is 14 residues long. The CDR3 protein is CATSRGVGNYGYTF. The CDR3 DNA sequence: TGTGCCACCAGCAGAGGTGTCGGAAACTATGGCTACACCTTC.

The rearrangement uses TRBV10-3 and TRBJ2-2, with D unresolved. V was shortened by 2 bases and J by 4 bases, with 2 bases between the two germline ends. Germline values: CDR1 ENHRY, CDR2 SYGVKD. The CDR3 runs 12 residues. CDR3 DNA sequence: TGTGCCATCAGTGAGATCACCGGGGAGCTGTTTTTT. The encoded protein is CAISEITGELFF.

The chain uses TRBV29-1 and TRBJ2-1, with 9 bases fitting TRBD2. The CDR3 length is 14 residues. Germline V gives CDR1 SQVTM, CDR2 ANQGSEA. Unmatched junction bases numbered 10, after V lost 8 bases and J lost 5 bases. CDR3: CSTQRRGGNNEQFF. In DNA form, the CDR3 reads TGCAGCACCCAGAGGCGGGGGGGGAACAATGAGCAGTTCTTC.

The CDR3 bases are TGTGCCAGCAGTTCCCCCCTTGAAATTTTCACAGATACGCAGTATTTT. Its translation is CASSSPLEIFTDTQYF. The chain carries TRBV25-1 and TRBJ2-3; D unclear. Germline assignment: CDR1 MGHDK and CDR2 SYGVNS. CDR3 length: 16 residues. Trimming removed 5 bases at V and 2 bases at J, with 17 bases between.

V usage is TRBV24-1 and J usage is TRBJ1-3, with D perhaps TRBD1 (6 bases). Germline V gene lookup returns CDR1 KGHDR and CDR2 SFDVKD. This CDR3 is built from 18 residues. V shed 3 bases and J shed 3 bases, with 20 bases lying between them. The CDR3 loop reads CATSDPRRAMDSGNTIYF. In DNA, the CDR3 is TGTGCCACCAGTGATCCCCGGAGGGCTATGGACAGTGGAAACACCATATATTTT.

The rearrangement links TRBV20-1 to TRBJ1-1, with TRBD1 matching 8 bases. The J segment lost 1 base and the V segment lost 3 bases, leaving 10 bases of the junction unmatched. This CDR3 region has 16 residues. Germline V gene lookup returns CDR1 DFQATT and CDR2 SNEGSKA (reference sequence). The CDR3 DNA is TGCAGTGCTAGTCTTCACAAAGGGACAGGGAACACTGAAGCTTTCTTT. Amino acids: CSASLHKGTGNTEAFF.

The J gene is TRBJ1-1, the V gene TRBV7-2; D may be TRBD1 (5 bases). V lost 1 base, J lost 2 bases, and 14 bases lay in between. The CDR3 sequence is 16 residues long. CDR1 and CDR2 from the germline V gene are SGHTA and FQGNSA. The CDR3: CASSLVLGAANTEAFF. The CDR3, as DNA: TGTGCCAGCAGCTTAGTATTAGGGGCGGCTAACACTGAAGCTTTCTTT.

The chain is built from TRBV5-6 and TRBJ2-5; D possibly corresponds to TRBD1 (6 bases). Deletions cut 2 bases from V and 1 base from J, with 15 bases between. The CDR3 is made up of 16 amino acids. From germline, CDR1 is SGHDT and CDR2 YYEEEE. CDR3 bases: TGTGCCAGCAGCTTACAGGGCTCAACAAGCCAAGAGACCCAGTACTTC. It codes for CASSLQGSTSQETQYF.

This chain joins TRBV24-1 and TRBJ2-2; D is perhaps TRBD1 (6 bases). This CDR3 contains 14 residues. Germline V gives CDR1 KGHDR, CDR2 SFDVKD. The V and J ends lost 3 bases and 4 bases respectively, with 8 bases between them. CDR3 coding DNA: TGTGCCACCAGTGATATGGGGGCCACCGGGGAGCTGTTTTTT. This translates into CATSDMGATGELFF.

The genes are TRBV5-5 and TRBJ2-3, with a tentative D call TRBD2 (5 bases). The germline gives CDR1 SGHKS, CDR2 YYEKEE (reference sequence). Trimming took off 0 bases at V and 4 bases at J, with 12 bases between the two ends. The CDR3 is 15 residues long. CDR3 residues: CASSLGVRAADTQYF. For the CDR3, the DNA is TGTGCCAGCAGCTTGGGAGTCCGAGCGGCAGATACGCAGTATTTT.

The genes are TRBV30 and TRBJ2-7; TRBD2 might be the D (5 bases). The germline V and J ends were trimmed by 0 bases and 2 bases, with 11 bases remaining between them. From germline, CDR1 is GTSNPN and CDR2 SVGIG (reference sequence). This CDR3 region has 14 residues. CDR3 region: CAWSVLPSPYEQYF. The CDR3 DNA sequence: TGTGCCTGGAGTGTACTGCCTAGCCCCTACGAGCAGTACTTC.

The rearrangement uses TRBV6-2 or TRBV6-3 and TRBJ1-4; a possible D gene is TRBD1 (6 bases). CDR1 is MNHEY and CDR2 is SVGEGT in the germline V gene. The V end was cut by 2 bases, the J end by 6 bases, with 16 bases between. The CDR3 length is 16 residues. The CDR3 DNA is TGTGCCAGCAGTTACCCTTCCGGGACACTAGATGAAAAACTGTTTTTT. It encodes CASSYPSGTLDEKLFF.

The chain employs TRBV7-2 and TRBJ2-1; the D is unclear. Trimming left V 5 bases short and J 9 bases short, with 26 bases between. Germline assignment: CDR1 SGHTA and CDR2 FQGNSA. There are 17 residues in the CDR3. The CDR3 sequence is CASSPELDAFSRGEQFF. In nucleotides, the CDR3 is TGTGCCAGCAGCCCAGAGCTTGACGCATTCAGTCGAGGTGAGCAGTTCTTC.

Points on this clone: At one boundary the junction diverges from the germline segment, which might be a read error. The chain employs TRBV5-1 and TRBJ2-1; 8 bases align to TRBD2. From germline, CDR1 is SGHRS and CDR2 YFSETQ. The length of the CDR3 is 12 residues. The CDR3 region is CASSFDGTSTLF. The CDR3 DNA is TGCGCCAGCAGCTTTGACGGGACTAGTACGCTCTTC.